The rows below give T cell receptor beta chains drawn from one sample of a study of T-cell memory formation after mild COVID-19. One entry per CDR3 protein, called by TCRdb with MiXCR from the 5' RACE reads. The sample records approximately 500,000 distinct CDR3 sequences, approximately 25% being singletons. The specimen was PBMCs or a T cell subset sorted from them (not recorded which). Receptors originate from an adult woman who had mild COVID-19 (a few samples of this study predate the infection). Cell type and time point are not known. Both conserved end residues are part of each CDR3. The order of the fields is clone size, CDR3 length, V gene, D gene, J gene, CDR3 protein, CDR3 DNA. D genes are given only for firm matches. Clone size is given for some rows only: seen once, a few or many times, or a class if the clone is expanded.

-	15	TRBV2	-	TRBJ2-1	CASREETIPGNEQFF	TGTGCCAGCAGAGAAGAGACTATCCCCGGCAATGAGCAGTTCTTC
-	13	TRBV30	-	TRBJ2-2	CAWSEGGTGELFF	TGTGCCTGGAGTGAAGGTGGTACCGGGGAGCTGTTTTTT
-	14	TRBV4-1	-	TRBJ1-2	CASSQVLLGGGYTF	TGCGCCAGCAGCCAAGTCCTTTTGGGAGGGGGCTACACCTTC
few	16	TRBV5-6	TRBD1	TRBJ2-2	CASSAAGTDETGELFF	TGTGCCAGCAGCGCGGCCGGGACAGACGAAACCGGGGAGCTGTTTTTT
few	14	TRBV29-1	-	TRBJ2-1	CSVEYGYTYNEQFF	TGCAGCGTTGAATACGGATACACCTACAATGAGCAGTTCTTC
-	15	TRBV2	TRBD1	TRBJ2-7	CASTDRTGVEYEQYF	TGTGCCAGCACCGACAGGACAGGGGTGGAGTACGAGCAGTACTTC
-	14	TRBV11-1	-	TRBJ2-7	CASSYALGDYEQYF	TGTGCCAGCAGCTACGCCCTGGGGGACTACGAGCAGTACTTC
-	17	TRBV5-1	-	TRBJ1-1	CASSLAVGLMGNTEAFF	TGCGCCAGCAGCTTGGCCGTGGGGTTGATGGGGAACACTGAAGCTTTCTTT
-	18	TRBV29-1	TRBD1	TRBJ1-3	CSVEDLGQGGYSGNTIYF	TGCAGCGTTGAAGATCTGGGACAGGGGGGCTACTCTGGAAACACCATATATTTT
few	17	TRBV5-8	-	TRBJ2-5	CASSSLRSTGGLKTQYF	TGTGCCAGCAGCTCATTGCGCTCTACCGGGGGCCTGAAGACCCAGTACTTC
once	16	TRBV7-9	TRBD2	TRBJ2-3	CASSSRTSVSTDTQYF	TGTGCCAGCAGCTCACGGACTAGCGTGAGCACAGATACGCAGTATTTT
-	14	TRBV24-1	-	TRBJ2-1	CATSDLGGHNEQFF	TGTGCCACCAGTGATTTGGGGGGTCACAATGAGCAGTTCTTC
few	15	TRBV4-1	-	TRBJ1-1	CASSPTTGTATEAFF	TGCGCCAGCAGCCCTACTACAGGAACGGCGACTGAAGCTTTCTTT
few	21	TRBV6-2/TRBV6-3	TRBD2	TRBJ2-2	CASNWPVAGEDSKGYTGELFF	TGTGCCAGCAATTGGCCCGTAGCGGGAGAGGATTCCAAAGGGTACACCGGGGAGCTGTTTTTT
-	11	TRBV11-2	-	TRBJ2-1	CASSNPGYLFF	TGTGCCAGCAGTAACCCGGGGTATCTGTTCTTC